This entry lists 30 T cell receptor beta chains sequenced from one sample in a study of OX40 agonist ivuxolimab in advanced cancers. The method was immunoSEQ multiplex PCR; TCRdb's version includes in-frame clones alone and lacks a portion of them. The table lists about 69,000 clones, about four fifths of them singletons. The specimen was CD4+ or CD8+ T cells sorted from blood, collected in a trial of the OX40 agonist ivuxolimab. The source of these receptors is an adult with an advanced solid tumor such as melanoma, head and neck, liver or kidney cancer.

This chain uses TRBV9 with TRBJ2-1, with D unclear. V was clipped by 1 base and J by 2 bases, with 10 bases between them. The CDR3 has 15 amino acids. The germline V gene has CDR1 SGDLS and CDR2 YYNGEE. CDR3 sequence (DNA): TGTGCCAGCAGCGTATTAGGTGGGGCCTACAATGAGCAGTTCTTC. Translating gives CASSVLGGAYNEQFF.

The chain combines TRBV18 with TRBJ1-2, with D possibly TRBD1 on 6 matching bases. The ends were cut back, 3 bases at V and 8 bases at J, with 16 bases in the middle. Germline loops: CDR1 KGHSH, CDR2 LQKENI. The CDR3 loop spans 14 amino acids. In DNA, the CDR3 is TGTGCCAGCTCACCCTCGGGAGGGGGGCCAGGCTACACCTTC. Translating gives CASSPSGGGPGYTF.

V is TRBV18 and J is TRBJ1-1; D is uncertain. CDR1 is KGHSH and CDR2 is LQKENI in the germline V gene. The ends were cut back, 0 bases at V and 4 bases at J, with 18 bases in the middle. This CDR3 spans 17 amino acids. The DNA for the CDR3 is TGTGCCAGCTCACCACCGAGAGGACGGAGGGCGACCACTGAAGCTTTCTTT. Encoded protein: CASSPPRGRRATTEAFF.

The chain couples TRBV11-3 to TRBJ2-7; no clear D. The CDR3 totals 14 residues. CDR1 SGHNT and CDR2 YENEEA come from the germline V gene. Trimming pared 5 bases from V and 1 base from J, leaving 12 bases between. The CDR3 is CASSDQTGSYEQYF. CDR3 in DNA: TGTGCCAGCAGCGACCAGACTGGATCCTACGAGCAGTACTTC.

The chain employs TRBV7-6 and TRBJ1-5; D is unclear. Trimming pared 5 bases from V and 2 bases from J, leaving 13 bases between. Germline V gene data show CDR1 as SGHVS and CDR2 as FNYEAQ. The CDR3 length is 15 residues. CDR3 nucleotides: TGTGCCAGCAGCGAAGTGCCTGGAGGCAATCAGCCCCAGCATTTT. Translated: CASSEVPGGNQPQHF.

The chain links TRBV5-1 to TRBJ2-2, with TRBD1 matching over 11 bases. V shed 2 bases and J 5 bases; nucleotides not matched to a gene: 5. Germline V gene sequence: CDR1 SGHRS, CDR2 YFSETQ. This CDR3 is 16 amino acids long. CDR3 sequence (DNA): TGCGCCAGCAGCTTTCGGACAGGGGGCGCGACCGGGGAGCTGTTTTTT. Translating gives CASSFRTGGATGELFF. The entire variable domain, with the rest obtained from reference TRBV5-1 and TRBJ2-2, is as follows: KAGVTQTPRYLIKTRGQQVTLSCSPISGHRSVSWYQQTPGQGLQFLFEYFSETQRNKGNFPGRFSGRQFSNSRSEMNVSTLELGDSALYLCASSFRTGGATGELFFGEGSRLTVL.

The chain combines TRBV5-6 with TRBJ2-4, with 7 bases lining up with TRBD2. From germline, CDR1 is SGHDT and CDR2 YYEEEE. V was clipped by 4 bases and J by 0 bases; unmatched bases: 4. The CDR3 is 15 residues long. Written as DNA, the CDR3 is TGTGCCAGCAGCCTGGGGAGGGGAGCCAAAAACATTCAGTACTTC. This codes for CASSLGRGAKNIQYF. Drawing the rest from reference TRBV5-6 and TRBJ2-4, the complete variable domain is DAGVTQSPTHLIKTRGQQVTLRCSPKSGHDTVSWYQQALGQGPQFIFQYYEEEERQRGNFPDRFSGHQFPNYSSELNVNALLLGDSALYLCASSLGRGAKNIQYFGAGTRLSVL.

The chain is built from TRBV4-1 and TRBJ1-1; no reliable D call. CDR1 and CDR2 from the germline V gene are MGHRA and YSYEKL. The length of the CDR3 is 15 residues. Trimming took off 0 bases at V and 0 bases at J, with 8 bases between the two ends. The CDR3 DNA reads as TGCGCCAGCAGCCAAGATGTTAGTTTGAACACTGAAGCTTTCTTT. Translation gives CASSQDVSLNTEAFF.

The chain has TRBV7-6 and TRBJ2-3; 9 bases match TRBD1. CDR3 length equals 20 residues. The germline V gene encodes CDR1 SGHVS and CDR2 FNYEAQ. The J segment lost 0 bases and the V segment lost 5 bases, leaving 18 bases of the junction unmatched. CDR3 sequence (DNA): TGTGCCAGCAGCGTTGCGGACAGGGGACGACTGATATCTAGCACAGATACGCAGTATTTT. This encodes CASSVADRGRLISSTDTQYF.

V usage is TRBV7-9 and J usage is TRBJ2-1; D not resolved. The CDR3 consists of 13 residues. Trimming took off 1 base at V and 9 bases at J, with 10 bases between the two ends. Per germline, CDR1 SEHNR and CDR2 FQNEAQ (reference sequence). CDR3 sequence (DNA): TGTGCCAGCAGCTTAGAAGGGTGGGGTGAGCAGTTCTTC. It is translated as CASSLEGWGEQFF. The whole variable domain, remainder taken from reference TRBV7-9 and TRBJ2-1, is DTGVSQNPRHKITKRGQNVTFRCDPISEHNRLYWYRQTLGQGPEFLTYFQNEAQLEKSRLLSDRFSAERPKGSFSTLEIQRTEQGDSAMYLCASSLEGWGEQFFGPGTRLTVL.

The gene calls are TRBV9 and TRBJ1-2; unclear D gene. The CDR3 extends over 14 amino acids. Looked up from germline, CDR1 is SGDLS and CDR2 is YYNGEE. V was pared by 0 bases and J by 2 bases, with 8 bases between. The CDR3 is CASSVAPENYGYTF. In DNA form, the CDR3 reads TGTGCCAGCAGCGTAGCTCCCGAGAACTATGGCTACACCTTC.

This chain uses TRBV4-3 with TRBJ1-2; tentative D call: TRBD1 (6 bases). The germline gives CDR1 LGHNA, CDR2 YSLEER. Trimming pared 0 bases from V and 1 base from J, leaving 18 bases between. The CDR3 totals 18 residues. The CDR3 region is CASSQDINWGGLNYGYTF. The CDR3, as DNA: TGCGCCAGCAGCCAAGATATAAATTGGGGGGGGCTTAACTATGGCTACACCTTC.

A single count supports this clone. The rearrangement links TRBV12-5 to TRBJ2-5; D might be TRBD1 (6 bases). The CDR3 has 16 amino acids. Trimming stripped 0 bases from V and 6 bases from J, with 17 bases between. Germline V lookup: CDR1 LGHNT, CDR2 FRNRAP. The CDR3: CASGLVQGLRLQTQYF. CDR3 sequence (DNA): TGTGCTAGTGGTTTGGTACAGGGCCTCCGATTACAGACCCAGTACTTC. The full variable domain, with the rest looked up from reference TRBV12-5 and TRBJ2-5, is DARVTQTPRHKVTEMGQEVTMRCQPILGHNTVFWYRQTMMQGLELLAYFRNRAPLDDSGMPKDRFSAEMPDATLATLKIQPSEPRDSAVYFCASGLVQGLRLQTQYFGPGTRLLVL.

This clone showed up just once. The rearrangement links TRBV18 to TRBJ1-6; no clear D gene. Germline values: CDR1 KGHSH, CDR2 LQKENI. Trimming removed 3 bases at V and 8 bases at J, with 11 bases between. There are 14 residues in the CDR3. CDR3 loop: CASSPRQSDSPLHF. CDR3 bases: TGTGCCAGCTCACCCCGGCAGTCAGATTCACCCCTCCACTTT.

This clone came up once. The J gene is TRBJ2-1, the V gene TRBV7-3; D unresolved. The CDR3 sequence is 13 residues long. CDR1 is SGHTA, CDR2 FQGTGA, per germline. V lost 6 bases and J 8 bases, leaving 14 bases between the germline ends. CDR3 residues: CASSNGRWDEQFF. The CDR3 nucleotides read TGTGCCAGCAGTAACGGTCGATGGGATGAGCAGTTCTTC.

The chain couples TRBV5-4 to TRBJ1-1, with TRBD1 matching 7 bases. CDR3 length equals 16 residues. Trimming removed 7 bases from V and 0 bases from J; junction bases left unmatched: 12. Germline assignment: CDR1 SGHNT and CDR2 YYREEE (reference sequence). CDR3 DNA sequence: TGTGCCAGCGGCCCCGGAACAGGGGTTATGAACACTGAAGCTTTCTTT. This translates into CASGPGTGVMNTEAFF.

This sequence joins TRBV4-2 and TRBJ2-7, with TRBD1 matching 7 bases. J was trimmed by 4 bases and V by 1 base; bases with no gene match: 4. Germline values: CDR1 LGHNA, CDR2 YNFKEQ. CDR3 size: 14 residues. This chain's CDR3 is CASSQGGGKYEQYF. The CDR3 coding sequence is TGTGCCAGCAGCCAAGGAGGGGGCAAGTACGAGCAGTACTTC.

V and J are TRBV29-1 and TRBJ1-1; D ambiguous. Germline V gene sequence: CDR1 SQVTM, CDR2 ANQGSEA. V was pared by 7 bases and J by 0 bases, with 6 bases between. This CDR3 has 11 residues. In DNA form, the CDR3 reads TGCAGCGCCCTGATGAACACTGAAGCTTTCTTT. Its translation: CSALMNTEAFF.

This clone was counted a few times. The V and J genes are TRBV29-1 and TRBJ1-1; D may be TRBD1 (5 bases). Trimming took 7 bases from V and 8 from J, leaving 14 bases between them. Per germline, CDR1 SQVTM and CDR2 ANQGSEA. The CDR3 extends over 11 amino acids. The CDR3 coding sequence is TGCAGCGCAAAGGGACCCCGAGAAGCTTTCTTT. Translation gives CSAKGPREAFF.

This clone appeared a few times. The V call is TRBV5-4, the J call TRBJ2-1; 11 bases line up with TRBD1. J was trimmed by 5 bases and V by 3 bases; bases with no gene match: 4. Germline values: CDR1 SGHNT, CDR2 YYREEE (reference sequence). The CDR3 sequence is 15 residues long. Here the CDR3 reads CASSSGQGVNNEQFF. In DNA, the CDR3 is TGTGCCAGCAGCTCGGGACAGGGGGTTAACAATGAGCAGTTCTTC.

This clone was observed a single time. This chain joins TRBV6-5 and TRBJ1-1; perhaps TRBD1 as D (5 bases). CDR1 and CDR2 (germline): MNHEY, SVGAGI. CDR3 length: 11 amino acids. With 7 bases removed from V and 6 bases from J, the gap between germline ends came to 9 bases. For the CDR3, the DNA is TGTGCCAGCACGCGGGGGGCTGAAGCTTTCTTT. It is translated as CASTRGAEAFF.

V is TRBV6-6 and J is TRBJ1-1, with 7 bases matching TRBD1. V trimming: 10 bases; J trimming: 1 base; junction bases outside the gene matches: 9. This CDR3 has 14 amino acids. Germline V CDR1 and CDR2: MNHNY, SVGAGI (reference sequence). This CDR3 reads CATALRGQNTEAFF. The CDR3 DNA reads TGTGCCACCGCTCTAAGGGGGCAGAACACTGAAGCTTTCTTT.

The rearrangement uses TRBV5-4 and TRBJ1-2; possible D gene TRBD1, 6 bases. The CDR3 contains 15 residues. Germline CDR1 reads SGHNT; CDR2 reads YYREEE (reference sequence). Trimming removed 5 bases at V and 4 bases at J, with 18 bases between. CDR3 residues: CASRPSSGGGYGYTF. CDR3 DNA sequence: TGTGCCAGCAGACCCAGCTCGGGGGGCGGCTATGGCTACACCTTC.

The chain uses TRBV5-1 and TRBJ2-6; D gene uncertain. CDR1 is SGHRS and CDR2 is YFSETQ in the germline V gene. The CDR3 is 14 residues long. The germline V and J ends were trimmed by 0 bases and 3 bases, with 4 bases remaining between them. The CDR3 DNA reads as TGCGCCAGCAGCTTGGTGGTTGGGGCCAACGTCCTGACTTTC. Its protein is CASSLVVGANVLTF.

This clone was recorded a few times. The V and J genes are TRBV19 and TRBJ1-5; 7 bases align to TRBD1. Trimming took 10 bases from V and 4 from J; bases not matched to a gene: 4. Germline CDR1 reads LNHDA; CDR2 reads SQIVND (reference sequence). The CDR3 has 12 residues. Here the CDR3 DNA reads TGTGCCACGGGACAGCCAAATCAGCCCCAGCATTTT. Residues: CATGQPNQPQHF.

The V gene is TRBV12-5, the J gene TRBJ2-3, with D maybe TRBD1 (6 bases). This CDR3 has 15 residues. Germline V lookup: CDR1 LGHNT, CDR2 FRNRAP. V was shortened by 5 bases and J by 6 bases, with 18 bases between the two germline ends. CDR3 sequence reads: CASGRAGDYFDTQYF. In DNA form, the CDR3 reads TGTGCTAGTGGTCGGGCAGGGGATTATTTCGATACGCAGTATTTT.

This clone is categorized as medium-sized. Additional DNA sequences in this sample encode the identical CDR3. The V call is TRBV27, the J call TRBJ1-2; a weak D match, TRBD1 (5 bases). The V and J ends lost 5 bases and 5 bases respectively, with 15 bases between them. The CDR3 totals 14 residues. From germline, CDR1 is MNHEY and CDR2 SMNVEV (reference sequence). Here the CDR3 DNA reads TGTGCCAGCAGTCGGGTGACAGAACCTTATGGCTACACCTTC. It codes for CASSRVTEPYGYTF.

The chain carries TRBV19 and TRBJ2-3; 8 bases fit TRBD1. The CDR3 sequence is 14 residues long. Germline lookup yields CDR1 LNHDA and CDR2 SQIVND (reference sequence). V shed 3 bases, J shed 5 bases, and the junction held 4 bases outside the gene matches. As DNA, the CDR3 is TGTGCCAGTAGTATCAAACAGGGGGGAGATACGCAGTATTTT. Translating it yields CASSIKQGGDTQYF.

This clone is large. The CDR3 sequence is CASSPTGYEPQHF. The CDR3 DNA reads as TGTGCCAGCAGCCCAACAGGGTATGAGCCCCAGCATTTT. V is TRBV7-6 and J is TRBJ1-5; D may be TRBD1 (6 bases). The germline V gene encodes CDR1 SGHVS and CDR2 FNYEAQ. The CDR3 consists of 13 residues. V was clipped by 5 bases and J by 8 bases, with 13 bases between them.

The chain couples TRBV2 to TRBJ1-1; unclear D gene. Germline CDR1 reads SNHLY; CDR2 reads FYNNEI. The V gene lost 2 bases and the J gene lost 2 bases, with 6 bases spanning the gap. This CDR3 comprises 13 residues. CDR3 region: CASSEHGNTEAFF. DNA of the CDR3: TGTGCCAGCAGTGAACACGGTAACACTGAAGCTTTCTTT. The full variable domain, with the rest looked up from reference TRBV2 and TRBJ1-1, is EPEVTQTPSHQVTQMGQEVILRCVPISNHLYFYWYRQILGQKVEFLVSFYNNEISEKSEIFDDQFSVERPDGSNFTLKIRSTKLEDSAMYFCASSEHGNTEAFFGQGTRLTVV.